Sequencing of this T cell receptor (beta chain) was carried out in a study of cytomegalovirus exposure and HLA in healthy donors. The wider study: The study's early data release held about 77 million unique TCRs from HLA-typed donors.

The ends lost 1 base at V and 6 bases at J; junction bases unmatched: 3. Germline V lookup: CDR1 MNHEY, CDR2 SVGAGI. The CDR3 loop spans 15 amino acids. Primers: 60 Vbeta forward and 13 Jbeta reverse. Clones were read by immunoSEQ multiplex PCR, and TCRdb kept only the in-frame ones, dropping some. The data show tens of thousands of clones, over 75% seen once. Study-level results: Among immune exposure information, only CMV serostatus was available. Later genetic work tied a missense DCLRE1C variant to beta-chain V and J trimming. Relative to the approximately 630-donor mean, N-insertions were reportedly fewer in an Asian-associated ancestry cluster in a later analysis.

A word on this clone: As yet, its antigen is unknown.

The V call is TRBV6-5, the J call TRBJ1-2; 12 positions match TRBD1. This receptor was identified in a female donor in good health and CMV-seronegative. Input material: PBMCs. The CDR3 region is CASSYWDRGPDGYTF. DNA of the CDR3: TGTGCCAGCAGTTACTGGGACAGGGGGCCAGATGGCTACACCTTC.